Described below is a single TCR beta chain sequence and its context. As yet, its antigen is unknown. The PCR used 60 Vbeta and 13 Jbeta primers. Profiled with immunoSEQ multiplex PCR; TCRdb holds only in-frame clones, not every one. The table for this sample gives 75,000 to 85,000 clones. V was pared by 6 bases and J by 3 bases, with 12 bases between. The CDR3 totals 14 residues. Germline lookup yields CDR1 SGHAT and CDR2 FQNNGV. This sample was taken from a study of cytomegalovirus exposure and HLA in healthy donors. Study-level points and caveats: Reportedly, fewer N-insertions than the roughly 700-donor mean appeared in an Asian-associated ancestry cluster in a later analysis. As a later analysis showed, a missense DCLRE1C variant was linked to trimming of TCR beta V- and J-genes. It is likely that the observed cluster of highly shared sequence variants was a sequencing artifact.

Material: PBMCs. This rearrangement joins TRBV11-2 to TRBJ1-5; a possible D gene is TRBD1 (6 bases). The source of this sequence is a man between 18 and 29 years old in good health and CMV-seropositive. CDR3 amino acids: CASSPRGPNQPQHF. CDR3 bases: TGTGCCAGCAGTCCGCGGGGGCCCAATCAGCCCCAGCATTTT.